This passage covers 2 T cell receptor beta chains from one sample sequenced in a study of blood T cell repertoires in COVID-19 (dated by TCRdb to 2018 to 2020). The library was obtained by the immunoSEQ multiplex PCR assay. Sourced from immuneACCESS, this table was stored by TCRdb with only in-frame sequences that have V and J called. A share of the clones is absent; for the studies checked, an unresolved V gene accounts for under half, and the remainder has no known explanation. The sample table shows around 280,000 clones, and roughly nine tenths are seen once. The ten largest clones represent 8.5% to 14% of the sample. Sequencing used peripheral blood. These TCRs come from a woman aged 25 to 39 with COVID-19, enrolled during active disease.

In DNA, the CDR3 is TGTGCCAGCAGTTGGTCGAGAGAGACCCAGTACTTC. Its translation: CASSWSRETQYF. The chain links TRBV6-2 or TRBV6-3 to TRBJ2-5, with no clear D. The CDR3 length is 12 residues. The V gene's germline CDR1 is MNHEY and CDR2 SVGEGT. V was clipped by 4 bases and J by 4 bases, with 7 bases between them.

The CDR3 bases are TGCGCCAGCAGTTCGGACAGGGGGCCGGTAGAGACCCAGTACTTC. Residues: CASSSDRGPVETQYF. The J gene is TRBJ2-5, the V gene TRBV10-1; the match to TRBD1 covers 11 bases. CDR1 and CDR2 from the germline V gene are WNHNN and SYGVQD (reference sequence). CDR3 length: 15 amino acids. Losses at the gene ends were 5 bases for V and 4 bases for J; bases not matched to a gene: 6.